The text below deals with one TCR beta chain. Its antigen is unidentified. Brentuximab vedotin exposure varied among the patients, all of whom had relapsed after autologous stem cell transplantation. The sample originates from a study of PD-1 blockade in classical Hodgkin lymphoma. Regarding the study as a whole: Before treatment, complete responders showed about the same diversity as newly diagnosed patients. Unlike CD8+ TCR diversity, which did not rise significantly by C4D1, CD4+ TCR diversity did.

CDR3 length: 13 residues. The V gene lost 7 bases and the J gene lost 1 base, with 11 bases spanning the gap. From germline, CDR1 is MNHEY and CDR2 SVGAGI. The table came from immunoSEQ multiplex PCR; TCRdb's copy has only in-frame clones and leaves some out. Of around 26,000 clones in the sample, about 83% were seen once. Sequencing was performed on peripheral blood mononuclear cells (PBMCs), taken before the second cycle of nivolumab. The origin of this receptor is a human donor with classical Hodgkin lymphoma. The chain has TRBV6-5 and TRBJ2-7; D is perhaps TRBD2 (6 bases). The CDR3 region has the DNA TGTGCCAGCACAAACAGCGGGTCCTACGAGCAGTACTTC. Protein: CASTNSGSYEQYF.